This T cell receptor (beta chain) was identified in a study of T cells after yellow fever vaccination. Whole-study results and caveats: Faster peaking, at day 5 versus 15, marked a secondary response that was weaker. Clonotypes found in both CD4 and CD8 compartments made up a small share.

Notes on this clonotype: The antigen remains undetermined.

Trimming cost V 8 bases and J 6 bases; bases outside gene matches: 11. The CDR3 runs 14 residues. Synthesis of TCR cDNA relied on 5'RACE template switching, which attached a universal primer site and UMIs. Via MiXCR, TCRdb re-called the 5' RACE reads, giving one row per CDR3 protein. The repertoire holds 300,000 to 450,000 distinct CDR3 sequences, with roughly 7.5% as singletons. The clonotype originates from a man younger than 30 who received the YFV17D yellow fever vaccine. Sequences were derived from PBMCs, sampled approximately 40 days after the first yellow fever vaccination. V and J are TRBV12-3 or TRBV12-4 and TRBJ1-2; 8 nucleotides align to TRBD1. The DNA of the CDR3 is TGTGCCAGCTCGCGAACAGGGGGAGCGGATGGCTACACCTTC. This gives the protein CASSRTGGADGYTF.